This T cell receptor (beta chain) came from a study of blood T cells in healthy people across ages (dated by TCRdb to about 2015). At the level of the whole study: In model experiments, template switching captured about one uniquely barcoded TCR beta cDNA molecule for every two T cells. The study measured age-related changes in TCR beta repertoire diversity using deep sequencing normalized with unique cDNA molecular identifiers. The donors were divided into four age groups: young (average approximately 15 years), middle-aged (almost 40), aged (approximately 62) and long-lived (about 80). To avoid experimental bias, donors of different ages were randomly spread across the sequencing lanes. Two additional independent replicas of 1 million unique cDNA reads from the same blood draw were analyzed for two donors (one aged 18 to 29 and one aged 80 or older). General conclusions and limits of the study: Since profiling was done on bulk unsorted PBMCs, naive and antigen-experienced compartments could not be conclusively compared. Total diversity estimates from one million sequenced T cells were considered lower bounds and underestimates. Observed TCR beta diversity per million T cells fell roughly linearly with age, and a significant reduction was already apparent by age around 44. Compared with the aged group, the long-lived group had more naive CD4+ T cells, fewer expanded clones and increased TCR diversity, suggesting age selection. A strong correlation was found between observed TCR beta diversity and the percentage of naive T cells measured by flow cytometry. Donor CMV infection status was unknown, potentially confounding age-related changes in expanded clonotypes.

Library preparation employed 5' RACE. Reads for this sample came from an Illumina HiSeq 2500. A second PCR of about 6 to 12 cycles was performed with a sample-barcoded 5' primer and a J-beta primer mix. A unique molecular identifier was introduced onto each TCR beta cDNA molecule by a template-switch 5' adaptor carrying 12 random nucleotides. Each sample yielded at least 3 million CDR3-containing paired-end reads. All of the RNA was converted into first-strand cDNA using the Mint cDNA synthesis kit, with a TRBC-specific oligonucleotide serving as the primer. Following uracil-DNA glycosylase treatment, a first 18-cycle PCR with universal primers M1SS and BC2_uni_R was performed on all cDNA. From the authors' description of their analysis: Each sample was normalized by randomly selecting 1 million high-quality reads, each carrying a distinct molecular identifier. Reads sharing molecular identifiers were discarded rather than binned into consensus sequences. MiTCR, with a Q25 quality threshold and the strictest error-elimination algorithm, was used for CDR3 identification, clonotype clustering and error correction. A nonparametric unseen species model using Euler transformation provided a lower-bound estimate of total TCR beta diversity. The public sequencing data were trimmed at Q25 with fastp and processed into clonotypes with MiXCR by TCRdb, which kept only in-frame beta chains. Rows matching on CDR3 protein sequence are summarized as one entry with the most common DNA and genes. The V and J calls come from TCRdb's annotation, not from the publication. The sample yields over 1,200,000 distinct CDR3 sequences; 59% were counted once. The ten largest account for roughly 7% of the sample.

A note on this clonotype: The antigen it recognizes is unknown. No base qualities exist here, and no much larger clone lies one base off it.

Systemically healthy Caucasian individuals from Russia, 39 in total and aged about 6 to 95 years, were included as donors. Roughly 9.5 milliliters of peripheral blood were drawn from each donor into EDTA-treated Vacutainer tubes. PBMCs were isolated by Ficoll-Paque density-gradient centrifugation, with at least 6 million obtained per sample. Total RNA was extracted from PBMCs with Trizol reagent, with at least 6 micrograms obtained per sample. For every donor, flow cytometry on a PBMC aliquot measured the percentage of naive CD45RAhigh/CD27high T cells. V loses 2 bases at its end and J loses 7 bases; junction bases beyond the gene matches: 3. The CDR3 spans 13 residues, from the cysteine through the phenylalanine. Just CDR3 DNA is preserved here, 39 bases in frame from base 1. The CDR1 and CDR2 encoded by the germline V gene are SGHAT and FQNNGV.

Sequences were obtained from blood. The chain is assembled from TRBV11-2 and TRBJ1-1; the central 8 bases match TRBD1. The receptor comes from a young man in good health. The nucleotides are TGTGCCAGCAGCTTACAGGGGGCTTTTGAAGCTTTCTTT. Its translation is CASSLQGAFEAFF. With all but the CDR3 taken from the reference TRBV11-2 and TRBJ1-1 genes, the full variable domain is: EAGVAQSPRYKIIEKRQSVAFWCNPISGHATLYWYQQILGQGPKLLIQFQNNGVVDDSQLPKDRFSAERLKGVDSTLKIQPAKLEDSAVYLCASSLQGAFEAFFGQGTRLTVV.